The rows below give T cell receptor beta chains drawn from one sample of a study of blood T cell repertoires in COVID-19. Generated by immunoSEQ multiplex PCR, the TCRdb table keeps only in-frame clones and is missing some. This table holds 250,000 to 300,000 clones, 86% found once. The sample comprised peripheral blood. These TCRs come from a woman aged 30 to 39 with COVID-19, enrolled during active disease. The CDR3 runs from the conserved cysteine through the conserved F or W. The D gene is left open where the match is weak.

v_gene: TRBV7-9
j_gene: TRBJ1-2
d_gene: TRBD1
CDR3aa: CASSLGSPDRGTGYTF

v_gene: TRBV30
j_gene: TRBJ2-1
d_gene: NA
CDR3aa: CAWSGMDNEQFF

v_gene: TRBV2
j_gene: TRBJ1-3
d_gene: NA
CDR3aa: CASSEWAGIGNTIYF

v_gene: TRBV9
j_gene: TRBJ1-5
d_gene: NA
CDR3aa: CASSVSYNQPQHF

v_gene: TRBV29-1
j_gene: TRBJ2-2
d_gene: TRBD2
CDR3aa: CSVGGTTSGAGGGELFF

v_gene: TRBV11-2
j_gene: TRBJ2-7
d_gene: TRBD2
CDR3aa: CASSWTSGGASYEQYF

v_gene: TRBV5-1
j_gene: TRBJ1-6
d_gene: NA
CDR3aa: CASSLGRVGNSPLHF

v_gene: TRBV11-2
j_gene: TRBJ2-2
d_gene: NA
CDR3aa: CASSPRGVPTGELFF

v_gene: TRBV12-3/TRBV12-4
j_gene: TRBJ2-5
d_gene: NA
CDR3aa: CASSLLTGETQYF

v_gene: TRBV2
j_gene: TRBJ2-2
d_gene: NA
CDR3aa: CASQGGGELFF

v_gene: TRBV27
j_gene: TRBJ2-7
d_gene: TRBD1
CDR3aa: CASSLGWAGGPRYF

v_gene: TRBV2
j_gene: TRBJ2-7
d_gene: NA
CDR3aa: CASKWTEAYEQYF

v_gene: TRBV5-1
j_gene: TRBJ2-4
d_gene: TRBD1
CDR3aa: CASSLEGRGRFAKNIQYF

v_gene: TRBV7-2
j_gene: TRBJ2-2
d_gene: NA
CDR3aa: CASHPLRAGELFF

v_gene: TRBV28
j_gene: TRBJ1-6
d_gene: NA
CDR3aa: CASTSVYYNSPLHF

v_gene: TRBV5-1
j_gene: TRBJ2-7
d_gene: TRBD2
CDR3aa: CASSLLAGEAYAQYF

v_gene: TRBV5-1
j_gene: TRBJ2-3
d_gene: TRBD2
CDR3aa: CASSPGLGGADTQYF

v_gene: TRBV19
j_gene: TRBJ1-1
d_gene: NA
CDR3aa: CASTRLRVGNTEAFF

v_gene: TRBV24-1
j_gene: TRBJ2-3
d_gene: NA
CDR3aa: CATSAGTRSTDTQYF

v_gene: TRBV5-5
j_gene: TRBJ1-2
d_gene: NA
CDR3aa: CASSGTAGGYTF

v_gene: TRBV28
j_gene: TRBJ1-5
d_gene: NA
CDR3aa: CARPMTSPGNQPQHF

v_gene: TRBV19
j_gene: TRBJ1-6
d_gene: TRBD1
CDR3aa: CASSIGDRGFDSPLHF

v_gene: TRBV5-1
j_gene: TRBJ2-5
d_gene: NA
CDR3aa: CASSIDNQETQYF

v_gene: TRBV28
j_gene: TRBJ1-1
d_gene: NA
CDR3aa: CASSYPLLVTQVGNTEAFF

v_gene: TRBV18
j_gene: TRBJ2-5
d_gene: NA
CDR3aa: CASSPDWPGETQYF

v_gene: TRBV3-1/TRBV3-2
j_gene: TRBJ1-2
d_gene: TRBD1
CDR3aa: CASSQWTGAYGYTF

v_gene: TRBV27
j_gene: TRBJ2-6
d_gene: NA
CDR3aa: CASSPRGSGANVLTF

v_gene: TRBV4-2
j_gene: TRBJ2-3
d_gene: TRBD2
CDR3aa: CASSRGGTTDTQYF

v_gene: TRBV6-8
j_gene: TRBJ2-2
d_gene: NA
CDR3aa: CASTEMSGELFF

v_gene: TRBV28
j_gene: TRBJ1-2
d_gene: NA
CDR3aa: CASSLSAGAQTYGYTF

v_gene: TRBV6-5
j_gene: TRBJ1-4
d_gene: NA
CDR3aa: CASSYYQGYEKLFF

v_gene: TRBV15
j_gene: TRBJ1-1
d_gene: NA
CDR3aa: CATSLREMNAEAFF

v_gene: TRBV5-1
j_gene: TRBJ1-3
d_gene: TRBD1
CDR3aa: CASSTGDGNTIYF

v_gene: TRBV4-2
j_gene: TRBJ2-1
d_gene: NA
CDR3aa: CASSERGAGPYNEQFF

v_gene: TRBV6-5
j_gene: TRBJ2-3
d_gene: NA
CDR3aa: CASSYHTGQDTQYF